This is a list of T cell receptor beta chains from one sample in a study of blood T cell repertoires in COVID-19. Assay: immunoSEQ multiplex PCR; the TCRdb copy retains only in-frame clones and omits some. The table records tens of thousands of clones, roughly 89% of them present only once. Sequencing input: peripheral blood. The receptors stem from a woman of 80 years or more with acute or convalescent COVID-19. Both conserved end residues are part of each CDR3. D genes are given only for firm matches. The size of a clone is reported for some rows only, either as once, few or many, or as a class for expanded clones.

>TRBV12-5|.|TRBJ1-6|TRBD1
TGTGCTAGTGGACTGAGTCCGGGACAGGCGGCCGGTCCATCGAATTCACCCCTCCACTTT
CASGLSPGQAAGPSNSPLHF
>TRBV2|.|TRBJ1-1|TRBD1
TGTGCCAGCAGTAAATACAGGGGGCCGAGCACTGAAGCTTTCTTT
CASSKYRGPSTEAFF
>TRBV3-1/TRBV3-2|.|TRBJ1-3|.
TGTGCCAGCAGCCGCGCAAACACCATATATTTT
CASSRANTIYF
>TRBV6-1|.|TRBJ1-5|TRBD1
TGTGCCAGCAGTGATCAGGACAGGGCCAATCAGCCCCAGCATTTT
CASSDQDRANQPQHF
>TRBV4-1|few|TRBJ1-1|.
TGCGCCAGCAGCCATAACGGGTTGAACACTGAAGCTTTCTTT
CASSHNGLNTEAFF
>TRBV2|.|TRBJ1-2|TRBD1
TGTGCCAGCAGTATCACAGGGGGCGGCTATGGCTACACCTTC
CASSITGGGYGYTF
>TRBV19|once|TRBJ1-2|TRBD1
TGTGCCAGTAGTCTTGGGCAGGGGGACGGCTACACCTTC
CASSLGQGDGYTF
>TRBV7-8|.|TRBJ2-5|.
TGTGCCAGCAGGCGAGTCTCGGAGACCCAGTACTTC
CASRRVSETQYF
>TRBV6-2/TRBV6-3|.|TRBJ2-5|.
TGTGCCAGCAGTTCCTCCAGACAGGAAGAGACCCAGTACTTC
CASSSSRQEETQYF
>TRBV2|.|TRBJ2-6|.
TGTGCCAGCAGGAACCCGTTAGAGAAAGGGGCCAACGTCCTGACTTTC
CASRNPLEKGANVLTF
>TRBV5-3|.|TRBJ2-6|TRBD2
TGTGCCAGAAGCGGCCCCCGTGGCAGGGAGGGGGGGGCCAACGTCCTGACTTTC
CARSGPRGREGGANVLTF
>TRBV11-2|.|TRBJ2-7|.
TGTGCCAGCAGCTTATCCCAACAGGGCTCGGGCTACGAGCAGTACTTC
CASSLSQQGSGYEQYF
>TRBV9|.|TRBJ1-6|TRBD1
TGTGCCAGCAGCGACCAGGGGGGCAGGGGTTCACCCCTCCACTTT
CASSDQGGRGSPLHF
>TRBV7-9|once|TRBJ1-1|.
TGTGCCAGCAGCTCTCAGGGGATGAACACTGAAGCTTTCTTT
CASSSQGMNTEAFF
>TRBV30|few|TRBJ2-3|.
TGTGCCTGGAGTGGACAGGGCACAGATACGCAGTATTTT
CAWSGQGTDTQYF